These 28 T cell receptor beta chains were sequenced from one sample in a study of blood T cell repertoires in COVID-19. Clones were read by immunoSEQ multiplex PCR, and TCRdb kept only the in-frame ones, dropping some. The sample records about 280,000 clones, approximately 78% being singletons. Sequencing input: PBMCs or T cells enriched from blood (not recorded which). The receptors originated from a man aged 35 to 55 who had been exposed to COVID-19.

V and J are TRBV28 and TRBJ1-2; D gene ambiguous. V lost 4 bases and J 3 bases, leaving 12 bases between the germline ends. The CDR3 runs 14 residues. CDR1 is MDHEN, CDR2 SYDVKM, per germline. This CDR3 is CASSSRPRDYGYTF. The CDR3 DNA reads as TGTGCCAGCAGTTCCCGCCCCCGGGACTATGGCTACACCTTC.

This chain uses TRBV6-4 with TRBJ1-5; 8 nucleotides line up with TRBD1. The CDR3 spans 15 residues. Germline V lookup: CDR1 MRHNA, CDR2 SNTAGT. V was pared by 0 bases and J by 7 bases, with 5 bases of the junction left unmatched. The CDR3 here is CASSDSDRERQPQHF. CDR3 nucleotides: TGTGCCAGCAGTGACTCGGACAGGGAAAGACAGCCCCAGCATTTT.

As DNA, the CDR3 is TGCGCCAGCAGCTTGGGCTGGCCGCCCTACAATGAGCAGTTCTTC. The encoded protein is CASSLGWPPYNEQFF. This rearrangement joins TRBV5-1 to TRBJ2-1; D is unresolved. CDR1 is SGHRS, CDR2 YFSETQ, per germline. There are 15 residues in the CDR3. Trimming took 0 bases from V and 2 from J, leaving 9 bases between them.

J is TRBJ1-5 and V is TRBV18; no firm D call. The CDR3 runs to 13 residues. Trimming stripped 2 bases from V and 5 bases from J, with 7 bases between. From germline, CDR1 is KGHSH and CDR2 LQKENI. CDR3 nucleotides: TGTGCCAGCTCACCAGATCAGGATCAGCCCCAGCATTTT. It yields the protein CASSPDQDQPQHF.

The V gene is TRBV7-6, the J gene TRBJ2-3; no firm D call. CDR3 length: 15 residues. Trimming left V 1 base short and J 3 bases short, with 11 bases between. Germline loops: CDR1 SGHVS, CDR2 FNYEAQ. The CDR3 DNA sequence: TGTGCCAGCAGCTTAGAGGCGGTAGCAACAGATACGCAGTATTTT. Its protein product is CASSLEAVATDTQYF.

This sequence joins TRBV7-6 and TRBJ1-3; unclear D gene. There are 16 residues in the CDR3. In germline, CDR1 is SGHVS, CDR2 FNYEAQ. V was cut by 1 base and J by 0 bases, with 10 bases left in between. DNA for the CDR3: TGTGCCAGCAGCTTAGTGGGCAGCTCCTCTGGAAACACCATATATTTT. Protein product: CASSLVGSSSGNTIYF.

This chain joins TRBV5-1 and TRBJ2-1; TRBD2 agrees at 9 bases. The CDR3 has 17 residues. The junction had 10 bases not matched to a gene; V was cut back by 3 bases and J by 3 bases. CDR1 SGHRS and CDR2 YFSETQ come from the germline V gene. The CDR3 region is CASSSGTIAGDYNEQFF. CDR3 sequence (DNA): TGCGCCAGCAGCTCCGGGACTATAGCGGGGGACTACAATGAGCAGTTCTTC.

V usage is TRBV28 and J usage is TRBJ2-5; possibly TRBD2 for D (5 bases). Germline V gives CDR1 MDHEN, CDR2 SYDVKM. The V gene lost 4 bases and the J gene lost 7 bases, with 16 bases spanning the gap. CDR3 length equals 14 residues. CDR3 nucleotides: TGTGCCAGCAGTTCTAGTACCCCGGCGGGGACCCAGTACTTC. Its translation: CASSSSTPAGTQYF.

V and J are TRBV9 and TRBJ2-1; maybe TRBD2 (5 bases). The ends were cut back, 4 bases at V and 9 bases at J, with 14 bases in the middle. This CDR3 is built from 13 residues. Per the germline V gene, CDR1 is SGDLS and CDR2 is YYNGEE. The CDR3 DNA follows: TGTGCCAGCAGCCCCCTCTCTGGAGGTGAGCAGTTCTTC. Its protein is CASSPLSGGEQFF.

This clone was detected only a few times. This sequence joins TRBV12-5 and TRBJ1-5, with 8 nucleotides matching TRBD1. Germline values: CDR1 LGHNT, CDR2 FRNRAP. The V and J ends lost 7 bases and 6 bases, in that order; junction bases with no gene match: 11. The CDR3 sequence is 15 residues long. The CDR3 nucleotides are TGTGCTAGTGCTGATCCGGACAGGGCGGGTCAGCCCCAGCATTTT. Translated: CASADPDRAGQPQHF.

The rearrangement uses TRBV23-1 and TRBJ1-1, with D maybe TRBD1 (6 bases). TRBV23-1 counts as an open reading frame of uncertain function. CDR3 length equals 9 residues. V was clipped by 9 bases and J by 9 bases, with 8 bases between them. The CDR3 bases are TGCGCCAGACAGGGCAAAGCTTTCTTT. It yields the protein CARQGKAFF.

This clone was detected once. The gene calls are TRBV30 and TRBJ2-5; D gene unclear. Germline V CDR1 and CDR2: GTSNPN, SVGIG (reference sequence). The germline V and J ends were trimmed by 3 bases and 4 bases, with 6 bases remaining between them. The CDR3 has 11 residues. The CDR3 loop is CAWRERETQYF. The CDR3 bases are TGTGCCTGGAGGGAGCGAGAGACCCAGTACTTC.

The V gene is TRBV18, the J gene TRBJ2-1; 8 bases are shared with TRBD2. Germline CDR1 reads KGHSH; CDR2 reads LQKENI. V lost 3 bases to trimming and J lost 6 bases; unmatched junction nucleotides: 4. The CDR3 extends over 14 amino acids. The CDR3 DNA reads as TGTGCCAGCTCACCCGGGAGGGCCTTCAATGAGCAGTTCTTC. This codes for CASSPGRAFNEQFF. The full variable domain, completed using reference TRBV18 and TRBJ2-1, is NAGVMQNPRHLVRRRGQEARLRCSPMKGHSHVYWYRQLPEEGLKFMVYLQKENIIDESGMPKERFSAEFPKEGPSILRIQQVVRGDSAAYFCASSPGRAFNEQFFGPGTRLTVL.

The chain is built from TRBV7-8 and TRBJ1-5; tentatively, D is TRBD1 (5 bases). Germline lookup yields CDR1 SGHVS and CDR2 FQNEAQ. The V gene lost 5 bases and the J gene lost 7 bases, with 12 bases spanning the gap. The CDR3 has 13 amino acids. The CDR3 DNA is TGTGCCAGCAGCAGCGTCAGGGAACAGCCCCAGCATTTT. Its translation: CASSSVREQPQHF.

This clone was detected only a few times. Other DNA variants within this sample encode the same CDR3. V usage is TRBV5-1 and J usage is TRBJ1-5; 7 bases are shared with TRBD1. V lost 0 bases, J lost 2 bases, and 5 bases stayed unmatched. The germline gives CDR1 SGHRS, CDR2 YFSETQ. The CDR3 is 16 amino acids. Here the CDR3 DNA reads TGCGCCAGCAGCTTGGGGCCAACAGGGGGCAATCAGCCCCAGCATTTT. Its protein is CASSLGPTGGNQPQHF.

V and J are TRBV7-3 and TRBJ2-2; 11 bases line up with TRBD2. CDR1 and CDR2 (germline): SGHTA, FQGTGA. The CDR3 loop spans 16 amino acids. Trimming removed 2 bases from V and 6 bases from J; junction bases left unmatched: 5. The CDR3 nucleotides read TGTGCCAGCAGCTTACTAGCGGGAGGTGTAGCCGGGGAGCTGTTTTTT. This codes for CASSLLAGGVAGELFF.

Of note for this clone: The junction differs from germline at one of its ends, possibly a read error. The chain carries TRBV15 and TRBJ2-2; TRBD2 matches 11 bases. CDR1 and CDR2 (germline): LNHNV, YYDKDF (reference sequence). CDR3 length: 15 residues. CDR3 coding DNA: TGTGCCATCAGCTGGACTAGCGGGCATTCCGGGGAGCTGTTTTTT. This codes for CAISWTSGHSGELFF.

The CDR3 DNA sequence: TGTGCCAGCAGTTCTCAGGGAGGAAACACCATATATTTT. It is translated as CASSSQGGNTIYF. The J gene is TRBJ1-3, the V gene TRBV12-3 or TRBV12-4; tentatively, D is TRBD1 (5 bases). This CDR3 is built from 13 residues. V was cut by 4 bases and J by 4 bases, with 8 bases left in between.

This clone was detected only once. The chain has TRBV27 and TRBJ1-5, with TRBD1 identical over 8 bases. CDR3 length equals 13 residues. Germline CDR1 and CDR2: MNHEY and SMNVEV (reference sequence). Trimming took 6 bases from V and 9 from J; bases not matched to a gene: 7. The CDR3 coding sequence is TGTGCCAGCAGCCCAGGGGGCATCGGGCCCCAGCATTTT. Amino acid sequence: CASSPGGIGPQHF.

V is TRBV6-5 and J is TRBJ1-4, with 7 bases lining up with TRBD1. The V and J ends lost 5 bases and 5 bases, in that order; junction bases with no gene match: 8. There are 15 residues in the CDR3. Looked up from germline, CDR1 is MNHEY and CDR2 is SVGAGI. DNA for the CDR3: TGTGCCAGCAGTAGGAGCCCGACAGGGAATGAAAAACTGTTTTTT. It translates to CASSRSPTGNEKLFF.

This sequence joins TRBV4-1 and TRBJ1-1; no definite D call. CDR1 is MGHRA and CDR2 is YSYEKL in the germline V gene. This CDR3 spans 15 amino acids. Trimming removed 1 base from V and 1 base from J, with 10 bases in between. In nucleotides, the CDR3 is TGCGCCAGCAGCCAAGTGGGAGGGTCGAACACTGAAGCTTTCTTT. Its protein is CASSQVGGSNTEAFF.

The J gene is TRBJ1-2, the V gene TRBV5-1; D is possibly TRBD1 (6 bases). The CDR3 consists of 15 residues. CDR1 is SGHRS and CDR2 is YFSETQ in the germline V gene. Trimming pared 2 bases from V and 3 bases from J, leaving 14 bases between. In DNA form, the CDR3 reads TGCGCCAGCAGCTTTCTTGGGACACTCGACTATGGCTACACCTTC. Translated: CASSFLGTLDYGYTF.

The CDR3 coding sequence is TGTGCCAGCAGCCGCCTGGGGGGAAGGGCGAACACCGGGGAGCTGTTTTTT. Protein product: CASSRLGGRANTGELFF. The rearrangement joins TRBV7-2 to TRBJ2-2; perhaps TRBD2 as D (6 bases). Deletions cut 5 bases from V and 0 bases from J, with 16 bases between. CDR3 length equals 17 residues. Germline lookup yields CDR1 SGHTA and CDR2 FQGNSA.

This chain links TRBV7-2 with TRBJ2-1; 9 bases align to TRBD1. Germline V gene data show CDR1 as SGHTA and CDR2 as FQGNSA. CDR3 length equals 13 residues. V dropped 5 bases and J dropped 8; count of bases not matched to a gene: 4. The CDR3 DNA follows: TGTGCCAGCAGCACCAGGGACAGGGATGAGCAGTTCTTC. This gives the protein CASSTRDRDEQFF.

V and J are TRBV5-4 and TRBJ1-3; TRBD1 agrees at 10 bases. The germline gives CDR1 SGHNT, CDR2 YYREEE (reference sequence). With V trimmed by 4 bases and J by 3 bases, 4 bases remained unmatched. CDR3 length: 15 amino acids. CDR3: CASSAGTGDGNTIYF. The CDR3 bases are TGTGCCAGCAGCGCCGGGACAGGGGATGGAAACACCATATATTTT.

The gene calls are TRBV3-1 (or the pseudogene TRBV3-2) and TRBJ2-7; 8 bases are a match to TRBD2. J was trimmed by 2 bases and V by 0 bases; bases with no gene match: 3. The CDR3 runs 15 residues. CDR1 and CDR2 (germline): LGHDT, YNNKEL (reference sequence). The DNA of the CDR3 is TGTGCCAGCAGCCAAGATTGGCGGGAGGCCTACGAGCAGTACTTC. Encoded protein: CASSQDWREAYEQYF.

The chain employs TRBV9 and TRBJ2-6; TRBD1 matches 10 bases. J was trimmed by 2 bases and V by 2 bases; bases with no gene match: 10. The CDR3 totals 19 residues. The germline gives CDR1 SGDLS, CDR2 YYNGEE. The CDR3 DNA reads TGTGCCAGCAGCGTCCCCCGGGACAGGGGTCGTACTGGGGCCAACGTCCTGACTTTC. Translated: CASSVPRDRGRTGANVLTF.

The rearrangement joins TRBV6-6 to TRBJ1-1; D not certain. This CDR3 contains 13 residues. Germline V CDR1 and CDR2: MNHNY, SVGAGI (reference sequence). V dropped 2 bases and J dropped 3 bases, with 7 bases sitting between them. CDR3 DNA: TGTGCCAGCAGTTACGGGAGGGACACTGAAGCTTTCTTT. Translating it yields CASSYGRDTEAFF.